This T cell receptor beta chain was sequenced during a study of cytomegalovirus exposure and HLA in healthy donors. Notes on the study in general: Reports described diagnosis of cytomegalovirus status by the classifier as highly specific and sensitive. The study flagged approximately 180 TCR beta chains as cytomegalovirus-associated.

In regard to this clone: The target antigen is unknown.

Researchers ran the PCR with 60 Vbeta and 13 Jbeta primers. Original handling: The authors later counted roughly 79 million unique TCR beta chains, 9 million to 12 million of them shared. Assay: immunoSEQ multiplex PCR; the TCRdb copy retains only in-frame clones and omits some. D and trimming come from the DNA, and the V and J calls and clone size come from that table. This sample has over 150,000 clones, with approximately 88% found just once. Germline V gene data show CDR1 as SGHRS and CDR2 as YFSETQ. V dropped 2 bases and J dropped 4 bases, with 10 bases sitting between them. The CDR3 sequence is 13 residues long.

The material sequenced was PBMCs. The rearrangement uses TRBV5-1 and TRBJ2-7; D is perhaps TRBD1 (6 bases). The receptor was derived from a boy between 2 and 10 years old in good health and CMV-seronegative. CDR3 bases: TGCGCCAGCAGCTTAGGACAGATTTACGAGCAGTACTTC. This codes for CASSLGQIYEQYF. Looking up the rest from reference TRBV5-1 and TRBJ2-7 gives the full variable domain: KAGVTQTPRYLIKTRGQQVTLSCSPISGHRSVSWYQQTPGQGLQFLFEYFSETQRNKGNFPGRFSGRQFSNSRSEMNVSTLELGDSALYLCASSLGQIYEQYFGPGTRLTVT.